The 29 T cell receptor beta chains in this list originate from one sample, sequenced in a study of vaccination and CD4 T cells after COVID-19. Their cognate antigens are unknown. Treatment meaning: roughly 11-day PBMC culture with coronavirus spike peptide pools or control peptides (ViraFEST assay). Pre-COVID-19 pandemic sampling (2011-2018) yielded the unexposed donor's CD4+ T cells. An Oncomine TCR Beta short-read assay was used to sequence the DNA from cultured CD4+ T cells. TCRdb passed the PCR reads through MiXCR, listing each CDR3 protein once. The top ten hold 20% of the sample, which has approximately 8,800 distinct CDR3 sequences, around two fifths seen once. Material for sequencing was CD4+ T cells from blood, cultured in vitro. Every receptor here comes from a human donor in good health.

V usage is TRBV7-6 and J usage is TRBJ2-1, with D perhaps given as TRBD1 or TRBD2 (5 bases each). The CDR3 is 15 amino acids. Per germline, CDR1 SGHVS and CDR2 FNYEAQ. V lost 1 base and J 9 bases, leaving 16 bases between the germline ends. The CDR3, as DNA: TGTGCCAGCAGCTTAGTGGGGGATACTAGTGCTGAGCAGTTCTTC. Its protein product is CASSLVGDTSAEQFF.

This chain joins TRBV20-1 and TRBJ1-5; D might be TRBD1 (5 bases). Germline lookup yields CDR1 DFQATT and CDR2 SNEGSKA (reference sequence). V lost 4 bases and J 2 bases, leaving 15 bases between the germline ends. The CDR3 totals 15 residues. This CDR3 reads CSAKRGGGGNQPQHF. CDR3 nucleotides: TGCAGTGCTAAGAGGGGTGGTGGGGGCAATCAGCCCCAGCATTTT.

This chain joins TRBV28 and TRBJ1-2; D may be TRBD1 (6 bases). Trimming left V 6 bases short and J 0 bases short, with 14 bases between. Looked up from germline, CDR1 is MDHEN and CDR2 is SYDVKM. The CDR3 length is 15 residues. CDR3 protein: CASSSRGQANYGYTF. In nucleotides, the CDR3 is TGTGCCAGCAGCAGCAGGGGCCAAGCTAACTATGGCTACACCTTC.

The chain couples TRBV20-1 to TRBJ2-1; 8 bases line up with TRBD2. Losses at the gene ends were 4 bases for V and 0 bases for J; bases not matched to a gene: 11. CDR1 and CDR2 from the germline V gene are DFQATT and SNEGSKA (reference sequence). The CDR3 is 17 amino acids. The CDR3: CSAKGGSGGSSYNEQFF. The CDR3 DNA sequence: TGCAGTGCTAAGGGTGGCTCGGGAGGGAGCTCCTACAATGAGCAGTTCTTC.

The chain couples TRBV12-3 or TRBV12-4 to TRBJ2-7; a possible D gene is TRBD1 (7 bases). V was cut by 3 bases and J by 0 bases, with 15 bases left in between. CDR3 length: 16 residues. CDR3: CASSFSGGRSSYEQYF. The CDR3 DNA reads TGTGCCAGCAGTTTCTCAGGGGGGAGAAGCTCCTACGAGCAGTACTTC.

This clonotype qualifies as medium-sized (0.01 to 0.1%). The V gene is TRBV7-2, the J gene TRBJ2-2; TRBD2 aligns across 7 bases. The trim removed 5 bases at V and 7 bases at J, leaving 7 bases unmatched. Germline CDR1 is SGHTA and CDR2 is FQGNSA. This CDR3 spans 14 amino acids. DNA for the CDR3: TGTGCCAGCAGCCCAAGGGACTACCGCGGGGAGCTGTTTTTT. Its protein product is CASSPRDYRGELFF.

Only a few counts were recorded for this clonotype. This chain connects TRBV6-1 to TRBJ2-7, with TRBD2 identical over 7 bases. CDR1 and CDR2 (germline): MNHNS, SASEGT. This CDR3 spans 15 amino acids. V trimming: 2 bases; J trimming: 5 bases; junction bases outside the gene matches: 9. The CDR3, as DNA: TGTGCCAGCAGTGAAATGGTGGGGGGGGTAGACGAGCAGTACTTC. Residues: CASSEMVGGVDEQYF.

This clonotype was observed a handful of times. This sequence joins TRBV11-2 and TRBJ2-4; possibly TRBD1 for D (5 bases). Per germline, CDR1 SGHAT and CDR2 FQNNGV. The CDR3 contains 15 residues. The V end was cut by 2 bases, the J end by 0 bases, with 8 bases between. The DNA of the CDR3 is TGTGCCAGCAGCTTAACAGGATCAGCCAAAAACATTCAGTACTTC. Residues: CASSLTGSAKNIQYF. The full variable domain, with the rest looked up from reference TRBV11-2 and TRBJ2-4, is EAGVAQSPRYKIIEKRQSVAFWCNPISGHATLYWYQQILGQGPKLLIQFQNNGVVDDSQLPKDRFSAERLKGVDSTLKIQPAKLEDSAVYLCASSLTGSAKNIQYFGAGTRLSVL.

The chain couples TRBV28 to TRBJ2-7, with 10 bases that match TRBD2. This CDR3 contains 15 residues. The J segment lost 7 bases and the V segment lost 3 bases, leaving 9 bases of the junction unmatched. The V gene's germline CDR1 is MDHEN and CDR2 SYDVKM. The DNA for the CDR3 is TGTGCCAGCAGTTTTGCCAGGACTAGCGGAAGGGAGCAGTACTTC. Translated, it gives CASSFARTSGREQYF.

There are a few counts of this clonotype. The V and J genes are TRBV6-7 and TRBJ1-6, with 8 bases that match TRBD1. TRBV6-7 counts as an open reading frame of uncertain function. V shed 0 bases, J shed 7 bases, and the junction held 11 bases outside the gene matches. CDR3 length equals 18 residues. In nucleotides, the CDR3 is TGTGCCAGCAGTTACTCCCACCCAAACCGGGACAGGAATTCACCCCTCCACTTT. It is translated as CASSYSHPNRDRNSPLHF.

This clonotype was recorded a few times. V and J are TRBV12-5 and TRBJ2-1; D unclear. Germline V CDR1 and CDR2: LGHNT, FRNRAP. V lost 1 base to trimming and J lost 7 bases, with 11 bases between them. The CDR3 loop spans 14 amino acids. The CDR3 coding sequence is TGTGCTAGTGGTTTGGACCTCCTAGGAAATGAGCAGTTCTTC. Amino acid sequence: CASGLDLLGNEQFF.

J is TRBJ1-5 and V is TRBV24-1; D perhaps matches TRBD1 (6 bases). Looked up from germline, CDR1 is KGHDR and CDR2 is SFDVKD. The germline V and J ends were trimmed by 5 bases and 7 bases, with 14 bases remaining between them. The CDR3 extends over 14 amino acids. The CDR3 DNA reads as TGTGCCACCAGTGGGGGGGCGACCCCCCAGCCCCAGCATTTT. It specifies CATSGGATPQPQHF.

The chain has TRBV11-2 and TRBJ2-1; 11 bases line up with TRBD1. The CDR3 has 17 amino acids. Per germline, CDR1 SGHAT and CDR2 FQNNGV. The J segment lost 7 bases and the V segment lost 1 base, leaving 9 bases of the junction unmatched. The CDR3 is CASSLGLLRDRGNEQFF. The CDR3 DNA reads TGTGCCAGCAGCTTAGGATTACTCCGGGACAGGGGGAATGAGCAGTTCTTC.

This clonotype was counted only a few times. The rearrangement links TRBV6-5 to TRBJ2-2; D ambiguous. The germline V gene has CDR1 MNHEY and CDR2 SVGAGI. The CDR3 is 15 amino acids. Trimming removed 2 bases from V and 6 bases from J, with 13 bases in between. The CDR3 here is CASSYQSLPAGELFF. CDR3 DNA sequence: TGTGCCAGCAGTTACCAATCCTTACCTGCCGGGGAGCTGTTTTTT.

This clonotype was picked up a small number of times. The gene calls are TRBV20-1 and TRBJ2-3; 8 bases are a match to TRBD2. The CDR3 has 14 amino acids. V trimming: 6 bases; J trimming: 4 bases; junction bases outside the gene matches: 9. From germline, CDR1 is DFQATT and CDR2 SNEGSKA (reference sequence). The CDR3 loop is CSARGGRLADTQYF. In DNA, the CDR3 is TGCAGTGCCCGCGGGGGGCGGCTCGCAGATACGCAGTATTTT.

This chain joins TRBV2 and TRBJ1-4; no clear D gene. Germline CDR1 reads SNHLY; CDR2 reads FYNNEI. V dropped 7 bases and J dropped 7 bases, with 22 bases sitting between them. The CDR3 has 16 amino acids. Here the CDR3 reads CASTTNFPGIAEKLFF. In DNA, the CDR3 is TGTGCCAGCACCACGAATTTCCCGGGGATCGCTGAAAAACTGTTTTTT. The full variable domain, its missing parts supplied by reference TRBV2 and TRBJ1-4, is EPEVTQTPSHQVTQMGQEVILRCVPISNHLYFYWYRQILGQKVEFLVSFYNNEISEKSEIFDDQFSVERPDGSNFTLKIRSTKLEDSAMYFCASTTNFPGIAEKLFFGSGTQLSVL.

V gene TRBV6-1 combines with J gene TRBJ2-2; TRBD2 agrees at 7 bases. Germline values: CDR1 MNHNS, CDR2 SASEGT. The CDR3 loop spans 17 amino acids. Germline trimming cut 5 bases from V and 0 bases from J; bases unmatched to any gene: 9. The CDR3 DNA reads TGTGCCAGCAGTCTACTTGGGGCGGGGGCGAACACCGGGGAGCTGTTTTTT. It specifies CASSLLGAGANTGELFF.

The chain couples TRBV20-1 to TRBJ2-3, with 8 bases identical to TRBD2. Germline V gene data show CDR1 as DFQATT and CDR2 as SNEGSKA (reference sequence). The CDR3 length is 15 residues. The junction had 11 bases not matched to a gene; V was cut back by 6 bases and J by 3 bases. In nucleotides, the CDR3 is TGCAGTGCCCGATCAGCGGGGGTGGGGACAGATACGCAGTATTTT. It codes for CSARSAGVGTDTQYF.

This chain joins TRBV30 and TRBJ1-5; D unclear. Trimming took 0 bases from V and 5 from J, leaving 17 bases between them. Germline assignment: CDR1 GTSNPN and CDR2 SVGIG (reference sequence). The CDR3 runs 16 residues. The CDR3 region is CAWSVKPERGYQPQHF. The CDR3 region has the DNA TGTGCCTGGAGTGTCAAACCAGAGAGAGGTTATCAGCCCCAGCATTTT.

The CDR3 loop reads CSARVGHQDNSPLHF. In nucleotides, the CDR3 is TGCAGTGCTCGCGTGGGACACCAAGATAATTCACCCCTCCACTTT. The chain employs TRBV20-1 and TRBJ1-6; the D gene is possibly TRBD1 (6 bases). Germline V gene sequence: CDR1 DFQATT, CDR2 SNEGSKA (reference sequence). The ends were cut back, 5 bases at V and 5 bases at J, with 16 bases in the middle. This CDR3 comprises 15 residues.

This chain joins TRBV7-2 and TRBJ1-5, with TRBD1 matching 7 bases. The CDR3 covers 15 residues. CDR1 is SGHTA, CDR2 FQGNSA, per germline. The J segment lost 1 base and the V segment lost 5 bases, leaving 5 bases of the junction unmatched. The CDR3 reads CASSPGGASNQPQHF. The CDR3 nucleotides are TGTGCCAGCAGCCCAGGGGGTGCCAGCAATCAGCCCCAGCATTTT.

This clonotype was found a few times. The J gene is TRBJ2-3, the V gene TRBV6-4; 14 nucleotides agree with TRBD2. This CDR3 region has 16 residues. V gave up 4 bases and J gave up 2 bases; unmatched junction bases: 2. Germline CDR1 and CDR2: MRHNA and SNTAGT. The CDR3 bases are TGTGCCAGCAGTGCGACTAGCGGGGGGGCCACAGATACGCAGTATTTT. Translated, it gives CASSATSGGATDTQYF.

This CDR3 reads CASSTRQNNQPQHF. The CDR3, as DNA: TGTGCCAGCAGTACCCGACAGAACAATCAGCCCCAGCATTTT. V gene TRBV27 combines with J gene TRBJ1-5; possibly TRBD1 for D (5 bases). Looked up from germline, CDR1 is MNHEY and CDR2 is SMNVEV (reference sequence). The CDR3 is made up of 14 amino acids. Trimming left V 5 bases short and J 3 bases short, with 11 bases between.

This clonotype was counted between two and nine times. The V and J genes are TRBV11-2 and TRBJ1-2; the D gene is possibly TRBD1 (5 bases). V lost 4 bases and J lost 4, with 19 bases in between. Germline loops: CDR1 SGHAT, CDR2 FQNNGV. This CDR3 has 16 residues. The CDR3 is CASSSYSDRDGYGYTF. The CDR3 DNA reads TGTGCCAGCAGCTCGTACTCGGACCGGGACGGCTATGGCTACACCTTC. The full variable domain, its missing parts supplied by reference TRBV11-2 and TRBJ1-2, is EAGVAQSPRYKIIEKRQSVAFWCNPISGHATLYWYQQILGQGPKLLIQFQNNGVVDDSQLPKDRFSAERLKGVDSTLKIQPAKLEDSAVYLCASSSYSDRDGYGYTFGSGTRLTVV.

This clonotype was found a few times. The V call is TRBV6-2 or TRBV6-3, the J call TRBJ1-1; tentatively, D is TRBD1 (6 bases). Trimming left V 4 bases short and J 1 base short, with 16 bases between. The CDR3 has 16 residues. Germline V lookup: CDR1 MNHEY, CDR2 SVGEGT. For the CDR3, the DNA is TGTGCCAGCAGTTTTACAGGGCTTCAGTGGAACACTGAAGCTTTCTTT. As protein: CASSFTGLQWNTEAFF.

The chain combines TRBV6-1 with TRBJ1-5; 11 positions agree with TRBD1. The CDR3 spans 18 residues. V trimming: 6 bases; J trimming: 1 base; junction bases outside the gene matches: 11. The germline gives CDR1 MNHNS, CDR2 SASEGT. CDR3: CASRHLSGTGGSNQPQHF. The CDR3 region has the DNA TGTGCCAGCAGGCATCTATCCGGGACAGGGGGAAGCAATCAGCCCCAGCATTTT.

V is TRBV6-1 and J is TRBJ1-3; TRBD1 matches 8 bases. CDR1 and CDR2 from the germline V gene are MNHNS and SASEGT. Trimming took 5 bases from V and 3 from J; bases not matched to a gene: 6. CDR3 length: 15 residues. The DNA for the CDR3 is TGTGCCAGCAGTACCGGACAGGGATTTGGAAACACCATATATTTT. Its translation is CASSTGQGFGNTIYF.

This chain uses TRBV28 with TRBJ1-2; D unclear. The CDR3 runs 12 residues. CDR1 is MDHEN, CDR2 SYDVKM, per germline. V was clipped by 4 bases and J by 4 bases, with 7 bases between them. CDR3 nucleotides: TGTGCCAGCAGTTCGACTGCCTATGGCTACACCTTC. Its translation is CASSSTAYGYTF.

The chain links TRBV10-3 to TRBJ2-7; 8 bases match TRBD1. The CDR3 has 15 residues. Germline loops: CDR1 ENHRY, CDR2 SYGVKD. V lost 7 bases to trimming and J lost 2 bases; unmatched junction nucleotides: 10. Written as DNA, the CDR3 is TGTGCCATCAAACCAGGGGACAGGCATACCTACGAGCAGTACTTC. It codes for CAIKPGDRHTYEQYF.